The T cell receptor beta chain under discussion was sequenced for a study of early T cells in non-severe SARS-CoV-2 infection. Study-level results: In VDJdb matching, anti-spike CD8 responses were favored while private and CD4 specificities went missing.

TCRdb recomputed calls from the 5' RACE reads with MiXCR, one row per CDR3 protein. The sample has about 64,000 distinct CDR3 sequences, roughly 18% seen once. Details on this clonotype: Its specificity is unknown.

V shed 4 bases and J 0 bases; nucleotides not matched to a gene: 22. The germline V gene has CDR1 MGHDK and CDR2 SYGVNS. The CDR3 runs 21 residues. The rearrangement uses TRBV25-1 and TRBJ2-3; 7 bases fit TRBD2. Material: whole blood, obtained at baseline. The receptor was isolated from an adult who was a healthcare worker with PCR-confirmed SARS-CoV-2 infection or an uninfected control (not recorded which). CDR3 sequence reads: CASSGPSGSGYRFSSTDTQYF. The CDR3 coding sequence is TGTGCCAGCAGTGGCCCCTCGGGTAGCGGGTATCGTTTTAGTAGCACAGATACGCAGTATTTT.